The clone carrying this T cell receptor beta chain was seen a few times. CDR3 length equals 15 residues. The germline V gene encodes CDR1 LGHDT and CDR2 YNNKEL (reference sequence). V lost 1 base to trimming and J lost 4 bases; unmatched junction nucleotides: 1. Sequenced by immunoSEQ multiplex PCR; TCRdb stores in-frame clones only, minus some. Among under 200,000 clones, 91% were seen once, and the ten largest hold over 1.2%. This sample is part of a study of control samples from healthy donors and cancer patients. The sample taken for sequencing was blood. The receptor was isolated from a woman aged 25 to 45 in good health. V is TRBV3-1 (or the pseudogene TRBV3-2) and J is TRBJ2-2; 9 nucleotides agree with TRBD1. CDR3 region: CASSQGDRVTGELFF. The CDR3 coding sequence is TGTGCCAGCAGCCAAGGGGACAGGGTCACCGGGGAGCTGTTTTTT.